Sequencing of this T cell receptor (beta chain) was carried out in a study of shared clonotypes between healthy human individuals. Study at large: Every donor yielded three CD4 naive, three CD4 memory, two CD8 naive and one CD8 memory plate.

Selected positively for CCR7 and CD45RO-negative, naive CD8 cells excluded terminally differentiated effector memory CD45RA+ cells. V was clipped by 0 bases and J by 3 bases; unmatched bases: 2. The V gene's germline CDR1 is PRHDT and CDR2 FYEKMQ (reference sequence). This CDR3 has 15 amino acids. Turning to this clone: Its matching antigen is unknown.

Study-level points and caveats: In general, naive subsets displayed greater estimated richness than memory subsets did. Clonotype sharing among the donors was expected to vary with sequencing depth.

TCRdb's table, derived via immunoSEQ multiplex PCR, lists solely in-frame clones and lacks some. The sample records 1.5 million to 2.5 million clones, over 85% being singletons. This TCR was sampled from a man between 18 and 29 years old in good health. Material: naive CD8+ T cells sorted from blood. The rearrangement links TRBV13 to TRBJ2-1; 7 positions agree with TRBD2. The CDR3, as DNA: TGTGCCAGCAGCTTAGGCGGGGGGAACTACAATGAGCAGTTCTTC. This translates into CASSLGGGNYNEQFF.